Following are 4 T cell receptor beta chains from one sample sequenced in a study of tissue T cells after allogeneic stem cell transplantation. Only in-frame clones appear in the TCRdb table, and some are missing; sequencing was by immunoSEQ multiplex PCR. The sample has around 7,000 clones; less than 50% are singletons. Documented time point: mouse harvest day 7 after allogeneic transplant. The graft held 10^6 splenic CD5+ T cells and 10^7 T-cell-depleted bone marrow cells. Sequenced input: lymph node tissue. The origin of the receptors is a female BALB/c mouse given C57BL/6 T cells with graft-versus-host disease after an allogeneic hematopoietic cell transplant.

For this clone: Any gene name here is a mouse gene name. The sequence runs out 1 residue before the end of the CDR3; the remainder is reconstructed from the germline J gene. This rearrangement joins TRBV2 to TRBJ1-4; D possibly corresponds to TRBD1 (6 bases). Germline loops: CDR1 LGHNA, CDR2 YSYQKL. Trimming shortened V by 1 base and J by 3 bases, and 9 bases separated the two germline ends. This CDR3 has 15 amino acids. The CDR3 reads CASSQVQGANERLFF. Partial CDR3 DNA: TGTGCCAGCAGCCAAGTACAGGGTGCCAACGAAAGATTATTT.

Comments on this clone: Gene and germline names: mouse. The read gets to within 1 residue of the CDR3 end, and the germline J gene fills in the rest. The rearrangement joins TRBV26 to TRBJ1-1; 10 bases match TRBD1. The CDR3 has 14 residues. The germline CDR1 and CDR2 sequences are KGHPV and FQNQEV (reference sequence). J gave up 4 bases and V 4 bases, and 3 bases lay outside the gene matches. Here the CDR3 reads CASSQTGGGTEVFF. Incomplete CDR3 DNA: TGTGCCAGCAGTCAGACAGGGGGCGGCACAGAAGTCTTC.

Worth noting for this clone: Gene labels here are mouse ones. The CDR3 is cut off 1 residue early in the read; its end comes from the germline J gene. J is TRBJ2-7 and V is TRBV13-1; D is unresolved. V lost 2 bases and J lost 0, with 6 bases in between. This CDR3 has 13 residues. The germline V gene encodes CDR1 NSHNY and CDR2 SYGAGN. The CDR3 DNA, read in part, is TGTGCCAGCAGTGAACGGGGCTCCTATGAACAGTAC. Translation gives CASSERGSYEQY. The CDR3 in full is CASSERGSYEQYF.

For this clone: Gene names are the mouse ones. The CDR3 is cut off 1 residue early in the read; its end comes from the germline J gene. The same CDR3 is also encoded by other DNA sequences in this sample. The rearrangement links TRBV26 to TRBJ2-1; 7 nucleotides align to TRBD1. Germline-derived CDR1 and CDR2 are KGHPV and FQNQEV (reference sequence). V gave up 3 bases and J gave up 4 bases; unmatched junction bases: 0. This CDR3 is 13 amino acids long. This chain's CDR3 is CASSLQGYAEQFF. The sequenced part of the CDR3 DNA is TGTGCCAGCAGTCTACAGGGGTATGCTGAGCAGTTC.